A selection of T cell receptor beta chains follows, all from one sample in a study of T cells in Graves' hyperthyroidism and ophthalmopathy. TCRdb redid the calling of the multiplex PCR reads with MiXCR, one entry per CDR3 protein. Of 500,000 to 700,000 distinct CDR3 sequences in the sample, 16% were seen once. The sample taken for sequencing was blood. The receptors were gathered from a woman aged 18-35 years with Graves' hyperthyroidism. The CDR3 runs from the conserved cysteine through the conserved F or W. Each record gives: D gene, clone size, J gene, V gene, CDR3 DNA, CDR3 protein. D genes are given only for firm matches. Only some rows state a clone size, as once, few, many or a class for expanded clones.

D gene: TRBD1; clone size: few; J gene: TRBJ1-5; V gene: TRBV7-8; CDR3 DNA: TGTGCCAGCAGCACGGGACAGACCAATCAGCCCCAGCATTTT; CDR3 protein: CASSTGQTNQPQHF
D gene: NA; clone size: many; J gene: TRBJ2-3; V gene: TRBV20-1; CDR3 DNA: TGCAGTGCTAGAGCTAGCACAGATACGCAGTATTTT; CDR3 protein: CSARASTDTQYF
D gene: TRBD2; clone size: few; J gene: TRBJ2-1; V gene: TRBV7-9; CDR3 DNA: TGTGCCAGCAGCTTAGGCGGTAGCGGGAGGTCCCCCTACAATGAGCAGTTCTTC; CDR3 protein: CASSLGGSGRSPYNEQFF
D gene: TRBD2; clone size: few; J gene: TRBJ2-7; V gene: TRBV9; CDR3 DNA: TGTGCCAGCAGTCCTATAGCGGGGAGCTCCTACGAGCAGTACTTC; CDR3 protein: CASSPIAGSSYEQYF
D gene: NA; clone size: NA; J gene: TRBJ1-2; V gene: TRBV2; CDR3 DNA: TGTGCCAGCATCCTAGAGCTCTATGGCTACACCTTC; CDR3 protein: CASILELYGYTF
D gene: TRBD2; clone size: many; J gene: TRBJ2-7; V gene: TRBV28; CDR3 DNA: TGTGCCAGCAGGCACCTTGGAGCGGGGGGAACCTACGAGCAGTACTTC; CDR3 protein: CASRHLGAGGTYEQYF
D gene: NA; clone size: NA; J gene: TRBJ2-1; V gene: TRBV3-1; CDR3 DNA: TGTGCCAGCAGCCAAGGTTTAGGGCGGTCGTACAATGAGCAGTTCTTC; CDR3 protein: CASSQGLGRSYNEQFF
D gene: NA; clone size: many; J gene: TRBJ1-5; V gene: TRBV18; CDR3 DNA: TGTGCCAGCTCACCAAGGGACGGAGGCAATCAGCCCCAGCATTTT; CDR3 protein: CASSPRDGGNQPQHF
D gene: NA; clone size: many; J gene: TRBJ2-4; V gene: TRBV27; CDR3 DNA: TGTGCCAGCAGGTCTCGGTTGAGGGAAAACATTCAGTACTTC; CDR3 protein: CASRSRLRENIQYF
D gene: TRBD1; clone size: NA; J gene: TRBJ2-2; V gene: TRBV20-1; CDR3 DNA: TGCAGTGCTAAGGGACAGGAGTTAACCGGGGAGCTGTTTTTT; CDR3 protein: CSAKGQELTGELFF
D gene: NA; clone size: many; J gene: TRBJ1-1; V gene: TRBV7-9; CDR3 DNA: TGTGCCAGCAGCCAACAGGGGAACACTGAAGCTTTCTTT; CDR3 protein: CASSQQGNTEAFF
D gene: TRBD1; clone size: once; J gene: TRBJ1-6; V gene: TRBV20-1; CDR3 DNA: TGCAGTGCTAGTGCCGGGACAGGGGGTAATTCACCCCTCCACTTT; CDR3 protein: CSASAGTGGNSPLHF
D gene: NA; clone size: NA; J gene: TRBJ1-6; V gene: TRBV27; CDR3 DNA: TGTGCCAGCAGTCCTCGGACAGTCCATTCACCCCTCCACTTT; CDR3 protein: CASSPRTVHSPLHF
D gene: NA; clone size: NA; J gene: TRBJ1-6; V gene: TRBV30; CDR3 DNA: TGTGCCTGGAAAACCGGGACGCACAATAATTCACCCCTCCACTTT; CDR3 protein: CAWKTGTHNNSPLHF
D gene: NA; clone size: NA; J gene: TRBJ1-6; V gene: TRBV11-2; CDR3 DNA: TGTGCCAGCAGCTTAGTAGGACTCCCGATGGGTTCACCCCTCCACTTT; CDR3 protein: CASSLVGLPMGSPLHF
D gene: TRBD2; clone size: NA; J gene: TRBJ2-2; V gene: TRBV2; CDR3 DNA: TGTGCCAGCAGTGCCGGGACTAGCGTGGGCGGGAAGCTGTTTTTT; CDR3 protein: CASSAGTSVGGKLFF
D gene: TRBD2; clone size: few; J gene: TRBJ2-2; V gene: TRBV27; CDR3 DNA: TGTGCCAGCAAAACTAGCGGGTCGAATCCCACCGGGGAGCTGTTTTTT; CDR3 protein: CASKTSGSNPTGELFF
D gene: NA; clone size: few; J gene: TRBJ1-6; V gene: TRBV7-2; CDR3 DNA: TGTGCCAGCAGCTTAGTCCTCAGCAGCTCCTATAATTCACCCCTCCACTTT; CDR3 protein: CASSLVLSSSYNSPLHF
D gene: TRBD2; clone size: many; J gene: TRBJ2-3; V gene: TRBV2; CDR3 DNA: TGTGCCAGCAAGATTCTCCGGGCGGGAGGGCCGTCAGATACGCAGTATTTT; CDR3 protein: CASKILRAGGPSDTQYF
D gene: NA; clone size: many; J gene: TRBJ2-5; V gene: TRBV20-1; CDR3 DNA: TGCAGTGCTAGAGCCGGTCCAAAGGGGTCGACCCAGTACTTC; CDR3 protein: CSARAGPKGSTQYF
D gene: NA; clone size: NA; J gene: TRBJ2-7; V gene: TRBV9; CDR3 DNA: TGTGCCAGCAGCGCTCCTGGGGTTGGCGAGCAGTACTTC; CDR3 protein: CASSAPGVGEQYF
D gene: NA; clone size: NA; J gene: TRBJ1-1; V gene: TRBV29-1; CDR3 DNA: TGCAGCGTTCAGGTTGTCGTCGGGGGACCCACTGAAGCTTTCTTT; CDR3 protein: CSVQVVVGGPTEAFF
D gene: NA; clone size: NA; J gene: TRBJ2-7; V gene: TRBV7-9; CDR3 DNA: TGTGCCAGCAGCAAGACGCAGGTTTACGAGCAGTACTTC; CDR3 protein: CASSKTQVYEQYF
D gene: NA; clone size: many; J gene: TRBJ1-2; V gene: TRBV4-1; CDR3 DNA: TGCGCCAGCAGCCAACCACCCCGATCACGTTATGGCTACACCTTC; CDR3 protein: CASSQPPRSRYGYTF
D gene: TRBD2; clone size: many; J gene: TRBJ2-7; V gene: TRBV15; CDR3 DNA: TGTGCCACCAGCAGAGGCGGGAGGGGAGACGAGCAGTACTTC; CDR3 protein: CATSRGGRGDEQYF
D gene: NA; clone size: many; J gene: TRBJ2-3; V gene: TRBV6-1; CDR3 DNA: TGTGCCAGCAGTGAAGTAGGGGGGGCGGGCACAGATACGCAGTATTTT; CDR3 protein: CASSEVGGAGTDTQYF
D gene: NA; clone size: NA; J gene: TRBJ2-7; V gene: TRBV3-1; CDR3 DNA: TGTGCCAGCAGCCAAGGCCTGTCGCTTCTTGTGGAGCAGTACTTC; CDR3 protein: CASSQGLSLLVEQYF